This T cell receptor beta chain was obtained from a study of response to subunit inactivated influenza vaccine. Whole-study findings and limits: Authors suggested seasonal influenza vaccinations each recruit few new T cells.

In germline, CDR1 is SGDLS, CDR2 YYNGEE. The CDR3 is 15 residues long. V was pared by 3 bases and J by 0 bases, with 10 bases between. MiXCR, run by TCRdb on the RT-PCR reads, gives a single entry per CDR3 protein. The data hold about 190,000 distinct CDR3 sequences, with over 13% observed a single time. About this clonotype itself: The antigen is not known.

This receptor was identified in a man in his fifties or sixties who received an inactivated influenza vaccine. Material: CD8+ T cells sorted from PBMCs, obtained more than 4 days after vaccination. J is TRBJ2-1 and V is TRBV9; D unclear. CDR3 bases: TGTGCCAGCAGCGCCGACGCAACCTCCTACAATGAGCAGTTCTTC. Protein product: CASSADATSYNEQFF.